These T cell receptor beta chains were read from a single sample in a study of Tregs in tolerant kidney transplant recipients. Repertoires were generated with immunoSEQ multiplex PCR, while TCRdb's copy carries only in-frame clones and drops some. The sample consists of 65,000 to 85,000 clones, 91% of them appearing once. Sequences were derived from CD4+ T cells from blood (PBMCs), sampled 24 months after the transplant. These TCRs come from a human patient who received a combined kidney and bone marrow transplant. Certain T cells may be donor cells from the graft. Both conserved end residues are part of each CDR3. D genes are given only for firm matches. Size is stated for part of the rows, as once, few or many counts, or as a class when the clone is expanded.

v_gene	abundance	d_gene	j_gene	CDR3aa	CDR3nt
TRBV30	once	TRBD1	TRBJ2-3	CAWSGTGWPDTQYF	TGTGCCTGGAGTGGGACAGGGTGGCCAGATACGCAGTATTTT
TRBV18	-	TRBD1	TRBJ2-7	CASSPGQGRGNEQYF	TGTGCCAGCTCACCGGGACAGGGAAGAGGAAACGAGCAGTACTTC
TRBV4-3	-	TRBD2	TRBJ2-2	CARSQAGQRGGITGELFF	TGCGCCCGCAGCCAAGCAGGTCAGCGGGGGGGCATCACCGGGGAGCTGTTTTTT
TRBV18	-	-	TRBJ1-6	CASSPGQNSPLHF	TGTGCCAGCTCACCAGGACAGAATTCACCCCTCCACTTT
TRBV5-1	-	TRBD2	TRBJ2-5	CASSLGTSGGGETQYF	TGCGCCAGCAGCTTGGGGACTAGCGGGGGTGGAGAGACCCAGTACTTC
TRBV20-1	-	-	TRBJ2-7	CSARTLGEQYF	TGCAGTGCACGGACTCTGGGGGAGCAGTACTTC
TRBV19	-	-	TRBJ2-1	CASSIVLRRAYEQFF	TGTGCCAGTAGTATAGTCTTACGGCGGGCCTATGAGCAGTTCTTC
TRBV27	-	TRBD1	TRBJ2-7	CASSLSRTGSYEQYF	TGTGCCAGCAGTTTATCGAGGACAGGCTCCTACGAGCAGTACTTC
TRBV11-2	-	-	TRBJ2-7	CASSLVAGTHEQYF	TGTGCCAGCAGCTTAGTGGCAGGGACACACGAGCAGTACTTC
TRBV19	-	TRBD1	TRBJ2-7	CANLQGATYYEQYF	TGTGCCAATCTACAGGGGGCTACTTACTACGAGCAGTACTTC
TRBV5-4	-	TRBD2	TRBJ2-1	CASSPGLAYDNEQFF	TGTGCCAGCAGCCCAGGACTAGCGTACGACAATGAGCAGTTCTTC
TRBV7-2	-	TRBD2	TRBJ2-3	CASTRTSGGTDTQYF	TGTGCCAGCACGAGGACTAGCGGGGGCACAGATACGCAGTATTTT
TRBV7-8	-	-	TRBJ1-1	CASSLRGSVRTEAFF	TGTGCCAGCAGCTTAAGGGGCAGCGTTCGCACTGAAGCTTTCTTT
TRBV5-1	-	-	TRBJ2-5	CASSLTSYQETQYF	TGCGCCAGCAGCTTAACTAGTTACCAAGAGACCCAGTACTTC
TRBV13	-	-	TRBJ1-2	CASSFYRVEDGYTF	TGTGCCAGCAGCTTTTACAGGGTAGAAGATGGCTACACCTTC
TRBV6-6	-	-	TRBJ2-5	CASSKYRQGGETQYF	TGTGCCAGCAGTAAGTACCGACAGGGAGGAGAGACCCAGTACTTC
TRBV5-6	-	-	TRBJ2-7	CASSQGLGYEQYF	TGTGCCAGCAGCCAGGGTTTAGGCTACGAGCAGTACTTC
TRBV7-2	-	-	TRBJ2-2	CASSLLPGTPGIGELFF	TGTGCCAGCAGCTTATTACCCGGGACTCCGGGGATCGGGGAGCTGTTTTTT
TRBV11-3	-	TRBD2	TRBJ2-1	CASSLDPSGRGYEQFF	TGTGCCAGCAGCTTGGACCCAAGCGGGAGGGGCTATGAGCAGTTCTTC
TRBV27	-	TRBD1	TRBJ1-4	CASSWGQGPEKLFF	TGTGCCAGCAGTTGGGGACAGGGTCCGGAAAAACTGTTTTTT
TRBV29-1	-	-	TRBJ2-1	CSVGAGSGEQFF	TGCAGCGTTGGGGCAGGGTCTGGTGAGCAGTTCTTC
TRBV2	-	-	TRBJ1-5	CASSARAGANQPQHF	TGTGCCAGCAGTGCGCGAGCAGGGGCCAATCAGCCCCAGCATTTT